This T cell receptor beta chain was recovered during a study of blood T cells in healthy people across ages. A note on this clonotype: The antigen remains unidentified.

At least 6.5 million PBMCs were isolated per sample. Deletions cut 2 bases from V and 8 bases from J, with 18 bases between. The CDR3 loop spans 15 amino acids. Germline CDR1 and CDR2: LGHNA and YSLEER. General study results and limits: The recorded TCR beta diversity per million T cells decreased in a roughly linear manner with age. More naive CD4+ cells and higher diversity were found in long-lived than in aged donors.

Using a J-beta primer mix together with a sample-barcoded 5' primer, a second PCR was run for roughly 7 to 12 cycles. Each CDR3 protein gets one entry after TCRdb re-called the 5' RACE reads with MiXCR. The repertoire holds 550,000 to 600,000 distinct CDR3 sequences, with 25% to 30% as singletons. The rearrangement links TRBV4-3 to TRBJ1-2; perhaps TRBD1 as D (6 bases). Sample: blood. The receptor's source is a woman between 65 and 79 years old in good health. The CDR3 DNA reads TGCGCCAGCAGCCAAAGAGGGGGAGGCCCCGTAGGCTACACCTTC. Translating it yields CASSQRGGGPVGYTF.